This T cell receptor (beta chain) was captured in a study of T cells in Graves' hyperthyroidism and ophthalmopathy. Points from the study as a whole: Most expanded thyroid clonotypes above 0.001 also appeared in blood.

V shed 0 bases and J 5 bases; nucleotides not matched to a gene: 5. CDR3 length: 14 residues. CDR1 DFQATT and CDR2 SNEGSKA come from the germline V gene (reference sequence). This clonotype was picked up many times. The antigen is not known. Amplified regions were TCR beta CDR3 sequences from RNA transcripts. First-round RT-PCR targeting the TCR CDR3 was performed with the HTBI primer set. TCRdb fed the multiplex PCR reads into MiXCR, producing one record per CDR3 protein. The data contain approximately 400,000 distinct CDR3 sequences, 15% to 19% of them singletons. Sequencing used blood. The receptor was derived from a woman between 18 and 30 years old with Graves' hyperthyroidism. V gene TRBV20-1 combines with J gene TRBJ2-7; 9 bases agree with TRBD1. CDR3 loop: CSARDRDRVNEQYF. In nucleotides, the CDR3 is TGCAGTGCTAGAGACCGGGACAGGGTCAACGAGCAGTACTTC.